Sequencing of this T cell receptor (beta chain) was carried out in a study of memory CD4+ T cells and cytomegalovirus serostatus. For the study at large: Donors were healthy Belgian adults, about ten CMV seropositive and approximately 25 seronegative.

Single viable CD3+CD4+CD8-CD45RO+ cells were sorted as the memory CD4+ T cells. Only in-frame clones appear in the TCRdb table, and some are missing; sequencing was by immunoSEQ multiplex PCR. The sample yields 27,000 or so clones, around 72% seen once. This clone counts as medium-sized. Trimming left V 5 bases short and J 7 bases short, with 6 bases between. Germline V CDR1 and CDR2: MNHEY, SMNVEV (reference sequence). This CDR3 has 12 amino acids. Sequenced: memory CD4+ T cells from blood. The receptor's source is an adult in good health and CMV-seronegative. The rearrangement joins TRBV27 to TRBJ1-6, with D hard to call. The CDR3 here is CASSTINSPLHF. The CDR3 nucleotides are TGTGCCAGCAGTACGATCAATTCACCCCTCCACTTT.